The clone carrying this T cell receptor beta chain was seen repeatedly, ten times or more. Authors of the study amplified TCR beta CDR3 regions from RNA transcripts. When the TCR CDR3 underwent first-round RT-PCR, the HTBI primer set was used. MiXCR, applied by TCRdb to the multiplex PCR reads, yields one record per CDR3 protein. This table holds about 400,000 distinct CDR3 sequences, more than 15% found once. The data are from a study of T cells in Graves' hyperthyroidism and ophthalmopathy. This CDR3 spans 14 amino acids. In germline, CDR1 is LGHDT, CDR2 YNNKEL (reference sequence). Trimming left V 6 bases short and J 2 bases short, with 13 bases between.

The gene calls are TRBV3-1 and TRBJ2-5; D remains ambiguous. This receptor was taken from a woman younger than 35 with Graves' hyperthyroidism that later progressed to Graves' ophthalmopathy. Sequencing was performed on blood. For the CDR3, the DNA is TGTGCCAGCAGTCTCAACCTGGGTCAAGAGACCCAGTACTTC. Its protein product is CASSLNLGQETQYF.